What follows are 14 T cell receptor beta chains derived from one specimen sequenced in a study of blood T cell repertoires in COVID-19. The protocol was immunoSEQ multiplex PCR, while the TCRdb copy is restricted to in-frame clones and leaves out a portion. This sample has approximately 50,000 clones; around 88% occur once, and the top ten carry roughly 14%. The sequencing input was peripheral blood. These receptors all come from a human donor in a cohort sampled during active COVID-19.

The rearrangement joins TRBV3-1 (or the pseudogene TRBV3-2) to TRBJ2-4; TRBD2 might be the D (5 bases). The V gene's germline CDR1 is LGHDT and CDR2 YNNKEL (reference sequence). This CDR3 contains 18 residues. V gave up 5 bases and J gave up 3 bases, with 23 bases separating them. The CDR3 is CASSFPLPGTVNKNIQYF. Here the CDR3 DNA reads TGTGCCAGCAGCTTCCCCCTCCCGGGAACAGTTAACAAAAACATTCAGTACTTC.

The chain combines TRBV19 with TRBJ2-5; 10 nucleotides agree with TRBD1. The CDR3 runs 16 residues. After removal of 5 bases from V and 2 bases from J, the junction contained 8 bases not matched to a gene. The germline V gene has CDR1 LNHDA and CDR2 SQIVND (reference sequence). This CDR3 reads CASSYPGQGLQETQYF. Here the CDR3 DNA reads TGTGCCAGTAGTTATCCGGGACAGGGGTTGCAAGAGACCCAGTACTTC.

The chain joins TRBV2 to TRBJ1-2, with a tentative D call TRBD1 (5 bases). Between the trimmed V and J ends, which lost 3 bases and 6 bases, there was a span of 17 bases. The length of the CDR3 is 15 residues. Germline V lookup: CDR1 SNHLY, CDR2 FYNNEI. Here the CDR3 reads CASSDQGGVRNGYTF. The CDR3 nucleotides are TGTGCCAGCAGTGATCAGGGAGGGGTACGGAATGGCTACACCTTC.

V is TRBV10-3 and J is TRBJ2-5; 9 nucleotides agree with TRBD1. Losses at the gene ends were 5 bases for V and 5 bases for J; bases not matched to a gene: 9. The CDR3 contains 15 residues. Germline V lookup: CDR1 ENHRY, CDR2 SYGVKD. The CDR3: CAISFDRGTGETQYF. The DNA for the CDR3 is TGTGCCATCAGTTTTGACAGGGGGACAGGGGAGACCCAGTACTTC.

The chain couples TRBV7-9 to TRBJ2-5, with 12 bases identical to TRBD1. Losses at the gene ends were 5 bases for V and 7 bases for J; bases not matched to a gene: 8. The CDR3 contains 15 residues. Germline-derived CDR1 and CDR2 are SEHNR and FQNEAQ (reference sequence). The CDR3 DNA reads TGTGCCAGCAGCATCGGGACAGGGGGCCTAGGGACCCAGTACTTC. Protein sequence: CASSIGTGGLGTQYF. The full variable domain, with the rest looked up from reference TRBV7-9 and TRBJ2-5, is DTGVSQNPRHKITKRGQNVTFRCDPISEHNRLYWYRQTLGQGPEFLTYFQNEAQLEKSRLLSDRFSAERPKGSFSTLEIQRTEQGDSAMYLCASSIGTGGLGTQYFGPGTRLLVL.

The chain is built from TRBV19 and TRBJ2-2; the match to TRBD2 covers 10 bases. Germline CDR1 LNHDA, CDR2 SQIVND (reference sequence). V shed 7 bases, J shed 0 bases, and the junction held 5 bases outside the gene matches. The length of the CDR3 is 16 residues. CDR3 residues: CASNQGLATNTGELFF. The DNA for the CDR3 is TGTGCCAGTAACCAGGGACTAGCGACGAACACCGGGGAGCTGTTTTTT.

The J gene is TRBJ1-6, the V gene TRBV18; weak D call: TRBD1 (6 bases). Trimming removed 3 bases from V and 5 bases from J, with 11 bases in between. The CDR3 totals 15 residues. Per germline, CDR1 KGHSH and CDR2 LQKENI. This CDR3 reads CASSPPGQNNSPLHF. The DNA for the CDR3 is TGTGCCAGCTCACCGCCGGGACAAAATAATTCACCCCTCCACTTT.

The chain uses TRBV7-2 and TRBJ1-5; 7 bases fit TRBD1. The germline V gene encodes CDR1 SGHTA and CDR2 FQGNSA. J was trimmed by 2 bases and V by 5 bases; bases with no gene match: 12. The CDR3 totals 17 residues. CDR3 bases: TGTGCCAGCAGCCTATTCAGGGGGGTAATTGGCAATCAGCCCCAGCATTTT. Translated: CASSLFRGVIGNQPQHF.

The V and J genes are TRBV7-6 and TRBJ2-6, with 7 bases lining up with TRBD1. Germline loops: CDR1 SGHVS, CDR2 FNYEAQ. This CDR3 has 17 amino acids. V shed 10 bases, J shed 0 bases, and the junction held 12 bases outside the gene matches. Here the CDR3 reads CANHHGTARSGANVLTF. The CDR3 DNA reads TGTGCCAACCATCACGGGACAGCCCGCTCTGGGGCCAACGTCCTGACTTTC.

As to this clone: One end of the junction is discordant with germline, which a read error may explain. The V and J genes are TRBV29-1 and TRBJ2-5; TRBD2 is a possible D gene (6 bases). The CDR3 sequence is 13 residues long. Germline-derived CDR1 and CDR2 are SQVTM and ANQGSEA. The CDR3 protein is CSVAYGGEEPQYF. CDR3 nucleotide sequence: TGCAGCGTTGCGTACGGGGGAGAAGAGCCCCAGTACTTC.

V gene TRBV28 combines with J gene TRBJ2-7, with 9 bases that match TRBD2. V lost 3 bases to trimming and J lost 4 bases; unmatched junction nucleotides: 13. Germline V lookup: CDR1 MDHEN, CDR2 SYDVKM. The CDR3 is 17 amino acids. Here the CDR3 DNA reads TGTGCCAGCAGTTTTCTTCGCGCGGGGGGGCAGTCGTACGAGCAGTACTTC. Its translation: CASSFLRAGGQSYEQYF.

The V gene is TRBV5-6, the J gene TRBJ2-3; TRBD2 is a possible D gene (6 bases). V lost 4 bases to trimming and J lost 0 bases, with 12 bases between them. Per germline, CDR1 SGHDT and CDR2 YYEEEE. The CDR3 loop spans 15 amino acids. The CDR3: CASSEPGLSTDTQYF. The CDR3 DNA sequence: TGTGCCAGCAGCGAGCCGGGACTCAGCACAGATACGCAGTATTTT.

The chain links TRBV5-5 to TRBJ2-2; possibly TRBD2 for D (6 bases). CDR3 size: 15 residues. V lost 2 bases and J 2 bases, leaving 10 bases between the germline ends. Per the germline V gene, CDR1 is SGHKS and CDR2 is YYEKEE (reference sequence). The CDR3: CASSFDGRNTGELFF. The CDR3 DNA reads TGTGCCAGCAGCTTCGACGGGAGAAACACCGGGGAGCTGTTTTTT.

The chain's CDR3 is CASSVSRQGDTQYF. The CDR3 DNA reads TGTGCCAGCAGCGTATCAAGACAGGGGGATACGCAGTATTTT. V is TRBV9 and J is TRBJ2-3, with 8 bases matching TRBD1. Trimming cost V 1 base and J 6 bases; bases outside gene matches: 4. The germline V gene encodes CDR1 SGDLS and CDR2 YYNGEE. CDR3 length: 14 residues.